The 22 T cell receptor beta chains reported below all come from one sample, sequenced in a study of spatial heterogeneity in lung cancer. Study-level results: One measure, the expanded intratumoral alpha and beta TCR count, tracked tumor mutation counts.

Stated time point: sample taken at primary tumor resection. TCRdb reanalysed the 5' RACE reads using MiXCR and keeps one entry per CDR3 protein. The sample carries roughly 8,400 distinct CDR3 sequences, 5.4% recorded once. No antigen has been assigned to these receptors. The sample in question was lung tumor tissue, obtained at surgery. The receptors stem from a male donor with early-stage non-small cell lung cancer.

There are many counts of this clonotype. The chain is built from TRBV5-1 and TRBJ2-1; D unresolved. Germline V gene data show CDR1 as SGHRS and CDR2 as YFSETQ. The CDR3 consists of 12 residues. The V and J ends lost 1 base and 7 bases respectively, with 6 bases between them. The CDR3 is CASSLNTNEQFF. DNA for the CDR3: TGCGCCAGCAGCTTGAACACAAATGAGCAGTTCTTC.

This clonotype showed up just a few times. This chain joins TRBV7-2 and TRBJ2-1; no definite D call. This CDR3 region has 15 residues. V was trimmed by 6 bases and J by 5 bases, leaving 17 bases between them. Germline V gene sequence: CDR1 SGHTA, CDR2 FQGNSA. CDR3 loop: CASRLSRGVNNEQFF. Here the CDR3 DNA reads TGTGCCAGCAGATTATCCCGCGGTGTGAACAATGAGCAGTTCTTC.

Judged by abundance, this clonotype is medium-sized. CDR3 nucleotide sequence: TGTGCCAGCAGTGGGACTTACTCCTACAATGAGCAGTTCTTC. Its translation is CASSGTYSYNEQFF. The V call is TRBV9, the J call TRBJ2-1, with D possibly matching TRBD2 (6 bases). This CDR3 is 14 amino acids long. V was cut by 5 bases and J by 0 bases, with 9 bases left in between. CDR1 is SGDLS and CDR2 is YYNGEE in the germline V gene.

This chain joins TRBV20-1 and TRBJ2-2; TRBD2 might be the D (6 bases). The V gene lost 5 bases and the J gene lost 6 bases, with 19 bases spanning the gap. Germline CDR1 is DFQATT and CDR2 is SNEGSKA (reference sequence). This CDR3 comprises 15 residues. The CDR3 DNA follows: TGCAGTGCTTTCGCGGGACTCCCGAGGGCCGGGGAGCTGTTTTTT. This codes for CSAFAGLPRAGELFF.

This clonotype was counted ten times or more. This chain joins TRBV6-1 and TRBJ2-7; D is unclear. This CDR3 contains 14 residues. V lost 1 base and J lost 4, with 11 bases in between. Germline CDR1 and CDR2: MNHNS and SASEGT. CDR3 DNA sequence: TGTGCCAGCAGTGAAGGCCAGTGGGGATACGAGCAGTACTTC. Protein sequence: CASSEGQWGYEQYF.

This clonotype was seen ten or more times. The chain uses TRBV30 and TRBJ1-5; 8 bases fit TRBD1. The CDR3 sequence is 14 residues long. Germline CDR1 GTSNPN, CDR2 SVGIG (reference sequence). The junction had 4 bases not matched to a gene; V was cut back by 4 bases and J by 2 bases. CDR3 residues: CAWTRGQGNQPQHF. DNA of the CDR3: TGTGCCTGGACCAGGGGACAGGGCAATCAGCCCCAGCATTTT.

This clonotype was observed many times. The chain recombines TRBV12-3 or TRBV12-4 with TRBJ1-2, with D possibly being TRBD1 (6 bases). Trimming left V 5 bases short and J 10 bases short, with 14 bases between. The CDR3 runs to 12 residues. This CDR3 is CASSTGFVAYTF. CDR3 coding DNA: TGTGCCAGCAGTACAGGGTTCGTGGCCTACACCTTC.

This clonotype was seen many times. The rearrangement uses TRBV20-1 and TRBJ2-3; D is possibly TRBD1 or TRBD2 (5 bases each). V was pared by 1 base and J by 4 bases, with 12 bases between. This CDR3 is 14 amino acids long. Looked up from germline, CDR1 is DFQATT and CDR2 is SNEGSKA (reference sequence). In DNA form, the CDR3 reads TGCAGTGCTAGAGGTCCTAGAGGGGCAGATACGCAGTATTTT. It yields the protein CSARGPRGADTQYF.

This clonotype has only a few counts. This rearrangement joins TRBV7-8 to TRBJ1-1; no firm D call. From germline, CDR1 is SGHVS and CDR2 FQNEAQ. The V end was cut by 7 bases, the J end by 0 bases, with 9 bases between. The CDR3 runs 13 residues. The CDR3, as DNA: TGTGCCAGCAAGACGGATATGAACACTGAAGCTTTCTTT. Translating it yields CASKTDMNTEAFF.

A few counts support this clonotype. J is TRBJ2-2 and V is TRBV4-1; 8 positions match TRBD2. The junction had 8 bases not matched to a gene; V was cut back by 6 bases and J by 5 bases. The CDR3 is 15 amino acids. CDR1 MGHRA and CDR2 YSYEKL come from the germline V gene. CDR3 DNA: TGCGCCAGCAGTCTGCGCGGGGGGAATACCGGGGAGCTGTTTTTT. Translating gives CASSLRGGNTGELFF.

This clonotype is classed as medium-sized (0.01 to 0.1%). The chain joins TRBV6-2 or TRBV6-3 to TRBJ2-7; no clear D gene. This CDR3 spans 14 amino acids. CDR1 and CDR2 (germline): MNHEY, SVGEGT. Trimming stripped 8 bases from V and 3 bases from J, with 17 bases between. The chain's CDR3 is CASVYGAPLYEQYF. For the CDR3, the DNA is TGTGCCAGCGTCTACGGAGCCCCGCTCTACGAGCAGTACTTC.

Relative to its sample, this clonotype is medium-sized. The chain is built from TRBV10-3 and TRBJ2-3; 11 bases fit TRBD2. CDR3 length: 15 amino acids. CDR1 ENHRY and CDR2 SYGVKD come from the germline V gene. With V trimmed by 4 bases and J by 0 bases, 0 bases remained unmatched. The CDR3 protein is CAISGTSGSTDTQYF. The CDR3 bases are TGTGCCATCAGTGGGACTAGCGGGAGCACAGATACGCAGTATTTT.

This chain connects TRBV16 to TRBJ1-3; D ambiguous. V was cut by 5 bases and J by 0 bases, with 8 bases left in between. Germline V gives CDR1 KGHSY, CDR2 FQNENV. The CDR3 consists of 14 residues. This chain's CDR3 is CASSRASSGNTIYF. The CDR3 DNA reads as TGTGCCAGCAGCAGGGCCAGCTCTGGAAACACCATATATTTT. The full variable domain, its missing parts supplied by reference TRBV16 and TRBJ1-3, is GEEVAQTPKHLVRGEGQKAKLYCAPIKGHSYVFWYQQVLKNEFKFLISFQNENVFDETGMPKERFSAKCLPNSPCSLEIQATKLEDSAVYFCASSRASSGNTIYFGEGSWLTVV.

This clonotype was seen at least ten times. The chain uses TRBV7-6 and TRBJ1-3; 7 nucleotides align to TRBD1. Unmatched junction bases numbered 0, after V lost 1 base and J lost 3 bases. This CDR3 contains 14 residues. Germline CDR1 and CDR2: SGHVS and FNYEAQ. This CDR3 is CASSLGDSGNTIYF. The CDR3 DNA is TGTGCCAGCAGCTTAGGGGACAGTGGAAACACCATATATTTT.

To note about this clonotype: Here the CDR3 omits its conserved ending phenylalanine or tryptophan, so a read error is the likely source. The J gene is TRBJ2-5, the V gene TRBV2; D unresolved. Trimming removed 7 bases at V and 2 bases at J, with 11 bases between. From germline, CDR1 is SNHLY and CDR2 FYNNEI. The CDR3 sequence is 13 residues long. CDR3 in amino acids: CASNSYSQETQYL. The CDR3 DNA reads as TGTGCCAGCAACAGCTACTCACAAGAGACCCAGTACTTG.

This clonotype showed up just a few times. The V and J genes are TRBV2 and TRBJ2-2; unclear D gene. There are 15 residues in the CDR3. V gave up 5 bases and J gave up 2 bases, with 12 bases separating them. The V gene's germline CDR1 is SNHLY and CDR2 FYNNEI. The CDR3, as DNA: TGTGCCAGCAGTAGCGATGGAATAAACACCGGGGAGCTGTTTTTT. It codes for CASSSDGINTGELFF.

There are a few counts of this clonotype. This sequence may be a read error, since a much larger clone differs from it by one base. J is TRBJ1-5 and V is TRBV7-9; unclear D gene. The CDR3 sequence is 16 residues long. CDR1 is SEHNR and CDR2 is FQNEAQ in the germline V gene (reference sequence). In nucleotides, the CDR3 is TGTGCCTGCAGCTCGGAGCGGGGAGCTAGCAATCAGCCCCAGCATTTT. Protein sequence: CACSSERGASNQPQHF.

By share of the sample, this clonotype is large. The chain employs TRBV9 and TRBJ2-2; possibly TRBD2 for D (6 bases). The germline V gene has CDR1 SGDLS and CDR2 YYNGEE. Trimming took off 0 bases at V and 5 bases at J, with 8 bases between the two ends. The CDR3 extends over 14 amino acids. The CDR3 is CASSVARETGELFF. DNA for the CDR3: TGTGCCAGCAGCGTAGCCCGGGAGACCGGGGAGCTGTTTTTT.

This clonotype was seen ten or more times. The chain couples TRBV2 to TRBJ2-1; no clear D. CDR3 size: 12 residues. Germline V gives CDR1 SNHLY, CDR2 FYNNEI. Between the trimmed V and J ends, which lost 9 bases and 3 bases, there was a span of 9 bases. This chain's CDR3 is CASTDNYNEQFF. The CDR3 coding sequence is TGTGCCAGTACAGATAACTACAATGAGCAGTTCTTC.

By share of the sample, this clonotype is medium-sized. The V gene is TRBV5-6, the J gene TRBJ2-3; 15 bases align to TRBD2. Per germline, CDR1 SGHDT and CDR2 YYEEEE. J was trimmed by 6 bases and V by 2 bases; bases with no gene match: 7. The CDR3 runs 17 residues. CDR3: CASSFPPGLAGGDTQYF. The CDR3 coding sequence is TGTGCCAGCAGCTTTCCGCCGGGACTAGCGGGGGGCGATACGCAGTATTTT.

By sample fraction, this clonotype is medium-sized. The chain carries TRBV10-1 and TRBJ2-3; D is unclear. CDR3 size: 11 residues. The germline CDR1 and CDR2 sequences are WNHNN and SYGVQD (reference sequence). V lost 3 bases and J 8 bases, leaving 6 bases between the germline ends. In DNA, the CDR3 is TGCGCCAGCAGTGATTCACGTACGCAGTATTTT. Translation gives CASSDSRTQYF.

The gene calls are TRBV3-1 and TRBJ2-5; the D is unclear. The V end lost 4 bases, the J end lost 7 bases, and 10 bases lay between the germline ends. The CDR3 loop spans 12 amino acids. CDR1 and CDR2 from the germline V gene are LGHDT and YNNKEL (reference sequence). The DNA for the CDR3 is TGTGCCAGCAGCCTGGCCTCGCCGACCCAGTACTTC. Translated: CASSLASPTQYF.